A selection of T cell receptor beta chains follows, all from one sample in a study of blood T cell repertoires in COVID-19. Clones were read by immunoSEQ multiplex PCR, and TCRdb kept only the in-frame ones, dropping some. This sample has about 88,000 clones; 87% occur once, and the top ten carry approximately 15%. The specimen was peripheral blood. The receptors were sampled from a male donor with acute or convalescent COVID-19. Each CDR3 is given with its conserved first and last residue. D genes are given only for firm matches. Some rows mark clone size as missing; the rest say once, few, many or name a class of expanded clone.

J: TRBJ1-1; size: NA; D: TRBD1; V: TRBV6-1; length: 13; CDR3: CASSEVWTGGNFF; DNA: TGTGCCAGCAGTGAAGTATGGACAGGAGGGAATTTCTTT
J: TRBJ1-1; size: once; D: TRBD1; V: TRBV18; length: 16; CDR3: CASSPDTDRVGTEAFF; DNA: TGTGCCAGCTCACCAGACACGGACAGGGTGGGCACTGAAGCTTTCTTT
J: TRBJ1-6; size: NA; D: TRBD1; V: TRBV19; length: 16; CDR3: CASSLPSGTGNSPLHF; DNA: TGTGCCAGTAGTCTCCCGTCCGGGACAGGGAATTCACCCCTCCACTTT
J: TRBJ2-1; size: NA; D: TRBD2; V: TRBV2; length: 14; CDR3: CASSDQRGGNEQFF; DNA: TGTGCCAGCAGTGATCAGCGGGGGGGCAATGAGCAGTTCTTC
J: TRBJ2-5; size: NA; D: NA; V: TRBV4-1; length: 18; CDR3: CASSQVASGNTRKETQYF; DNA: TGCGCCAGCAGCCAAGTGGCCTCGGGTAACACAAGGAAAGAGACCCAGTACTTC
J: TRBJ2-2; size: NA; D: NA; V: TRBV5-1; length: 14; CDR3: CASSFPGSTGELFF; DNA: TGCGCCAGCAGCTTTCCGGGGAGCACCGGGGAGCTGTTTTTT
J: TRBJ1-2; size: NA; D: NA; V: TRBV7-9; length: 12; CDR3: CASSRQDYGYTF; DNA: TGTGCCAGCAGCCGACAGGACTATGGCTACACCTTC
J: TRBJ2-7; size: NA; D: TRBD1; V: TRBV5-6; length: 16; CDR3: CASSLPGDRGSYEQYF; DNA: TGTGCCAGCAGCTTGCCCGGGGACAGGGGTTCCTACGAGCAGTACTTC
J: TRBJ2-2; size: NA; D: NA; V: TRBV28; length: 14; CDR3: CASSFGGGNGELFF; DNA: TGTGCCAGCAGTTTCGGCGGCGGGAACGGGGAGCTGTTTTTT
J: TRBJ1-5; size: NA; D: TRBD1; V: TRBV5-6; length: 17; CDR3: CASSSRGQAPNNQPQHF; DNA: TGTGCCAGCAGCTCGAGGGGACAGGCTCCTAACAATCAGCCCCAGCATTTT
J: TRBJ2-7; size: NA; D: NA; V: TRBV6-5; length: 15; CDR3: CASSPYTTSPTGQYF; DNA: TGTGCCAGCAGTCCCTATACTACGAGCCCGACAGGGCAGTACTTC
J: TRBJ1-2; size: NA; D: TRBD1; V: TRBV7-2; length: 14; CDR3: CASSLAGTGYGYTF; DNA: TGTGCCAGCAGCTTAGCCGGGACAGGGTATGGCTACACCTTC
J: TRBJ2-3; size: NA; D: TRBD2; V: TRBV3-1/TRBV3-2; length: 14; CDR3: CASSKRGAGDTQYF; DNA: TGTGCCAGCAGTAAGCGGGGGGCGGGAGATACGCAGTATTTT
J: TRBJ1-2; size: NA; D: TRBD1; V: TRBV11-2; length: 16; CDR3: CASTPRSNRGNYGYTF; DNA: TGTGCCAGCACTCCTCGAAGCAACAGGGGGAACTATGGCTACACCTTC
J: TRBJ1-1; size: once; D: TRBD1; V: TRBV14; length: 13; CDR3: CASSQSWTGKAFF; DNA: TGTGCCAGCAGCCAATCGTGGACAGGGAAAGCTTTCTTT
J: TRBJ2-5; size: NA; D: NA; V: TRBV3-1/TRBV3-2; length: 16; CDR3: CASSQFRDIRTGTQYF; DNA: TGTGCCAGCAGCCAATTCCGGGACATTCGAACAGGGACCCAGTACTTC
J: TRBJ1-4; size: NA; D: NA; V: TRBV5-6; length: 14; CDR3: CASSPTATDEKLFF; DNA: TGTGCCAGCAGCCCGACAGCGACGGATGAAAAACTGTTTTTT
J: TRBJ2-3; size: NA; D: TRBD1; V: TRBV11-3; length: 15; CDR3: CASSSGTGFTDTQYF; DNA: TGTGCCAGCAGCTCCGGGACAGGGTTCACAGATACGCAGTATTTT
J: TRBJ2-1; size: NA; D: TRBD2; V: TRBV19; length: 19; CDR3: CASSIGGSGGPSSYNEQFF; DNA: TGTGCCAGTAGTATAGGAGGTAGCGGGGGGCCGAGCTCCTACAATGAGCAGTTCTTC
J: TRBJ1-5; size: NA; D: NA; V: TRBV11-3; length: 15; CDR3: CASSSTGIGIGPQHF; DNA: TGTGCCAGCAGCTCGACCGGGATAGGGATAGGGCCCCAGCATTTT
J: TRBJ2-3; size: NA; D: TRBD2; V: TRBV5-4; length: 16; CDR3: CASSLAGTSGADTQYF; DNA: TGTGCCAGCAGCTTGGCGGGGACTAGCGGGGCAGATACGCAGTATTTT
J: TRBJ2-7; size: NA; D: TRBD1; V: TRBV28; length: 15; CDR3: CASSSPLRTGEEQYF; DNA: TGTGCCAGCAGTTCCCCTCTTAGGACAGGGGAAGAGCAGTACTTC
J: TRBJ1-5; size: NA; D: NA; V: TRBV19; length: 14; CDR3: CASSIDGIGQPQHF; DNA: TGTGCCAGTAGTATAGACGGGATCGGTCAGCCCCAGCATTTT
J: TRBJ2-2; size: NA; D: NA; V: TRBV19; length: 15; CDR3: CASSIGGTATGELFF; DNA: TGTGCCAGTAGTATTGGCGGGACCGCGACCGGGGAGCTGTTTTTT
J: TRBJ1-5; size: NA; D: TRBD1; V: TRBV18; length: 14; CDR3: CASSPDRDGQPQHF; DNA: TGTGCCAGCTCACCGGACAGGGACGGGCAGCCCCAGCATTTT
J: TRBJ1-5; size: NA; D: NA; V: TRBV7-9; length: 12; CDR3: CASSSDFSPQHF; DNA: TGTGCCAGCAGCTCCGACTTTAGCCCCCAGCATTTT
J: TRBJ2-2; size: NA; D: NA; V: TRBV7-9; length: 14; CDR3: CASQDSPNTGELFF; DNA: TGTGCCAGTCAGGACAGCCCGAACACCGGGGAGCTGTTTTTT
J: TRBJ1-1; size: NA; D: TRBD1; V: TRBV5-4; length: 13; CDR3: CASSTWDSHEAFF; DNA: TGTGCCAGCTCAACCTGGGACAGCCACGAAGCTTTCTTT
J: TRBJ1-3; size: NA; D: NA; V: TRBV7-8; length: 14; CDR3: CASSVGGPSDTIYF; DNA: TGTGCCAGCAGCGTGGGGGGTCCTTCGGACACCATATATTTT
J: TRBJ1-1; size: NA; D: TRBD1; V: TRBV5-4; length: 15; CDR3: CASSRIGQGDTEAFF; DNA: TGTGCCAGCAGCCGTATAGGACAGGGCGACACTGAAGCTTTCTTT
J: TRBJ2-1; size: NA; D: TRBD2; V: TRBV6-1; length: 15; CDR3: CASSEIGGGENEQFF; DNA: TGTGCCAGCAGTGAAATTGGCGGGGGGGAAAATGAGCAGTTCTTC
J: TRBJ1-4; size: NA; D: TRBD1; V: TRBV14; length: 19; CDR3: CASSQFPVRQGPDGEKLFF; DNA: TGTGCCAGCAGCCAATTCCCGGTGCGACAGGGCCCGGACGGGGAAAAACTGTTTTTT
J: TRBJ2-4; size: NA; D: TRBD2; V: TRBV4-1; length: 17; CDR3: CASSQEGLAGKRDIQYF; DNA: TGCGCCAGCAGCCAAGAGGGACTAGCGGGGAAGAGAGACATTCAGTACTTC
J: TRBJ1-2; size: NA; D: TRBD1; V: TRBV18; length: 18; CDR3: CASSPQQGAKGTNYGYTF; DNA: TGTGCCAGCTCACCGCAACAGGGGGCGAAGGGGACTAACTATGGCTACACCTTC
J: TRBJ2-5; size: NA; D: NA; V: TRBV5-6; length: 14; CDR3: CASSARQSQETQYF; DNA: TGTGCCAGCAGCGCTCGACAGTCACAAGAGACCCAGTACTTC
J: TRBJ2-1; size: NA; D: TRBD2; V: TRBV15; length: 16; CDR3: CATSRDLAGGLNEQFF; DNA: TGTGCCACCAGCAGAGATCTAGCGGGGGGGCTTAATGAGCAGTTCTTC
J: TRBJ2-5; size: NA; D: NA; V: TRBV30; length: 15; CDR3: CAWSVRQGGVKTQYF; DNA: TGTGCCTGGAGTGTACGGCAGGGTGGAGTAAAGACCCAGTACTTC
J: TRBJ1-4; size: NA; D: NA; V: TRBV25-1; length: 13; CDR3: CASNDNRVEKLFF; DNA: TGTGCCAGCAATGATAACAGGGTGGAAAAACTGTTTTTT
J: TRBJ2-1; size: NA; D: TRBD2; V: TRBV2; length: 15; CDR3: CASSNHMGGYNEQFF; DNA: TGTGCCAGCAGTAACCATATGGGGGGGTACAATGAGCAGTTCTTC
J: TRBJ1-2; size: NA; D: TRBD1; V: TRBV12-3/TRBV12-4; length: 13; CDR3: CASRRDSDYGYTF; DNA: TGTGCCAGCAGGCGGGACAGCGACTATGGCTACACCTTC
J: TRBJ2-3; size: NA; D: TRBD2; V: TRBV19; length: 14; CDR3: CASSMGTSADTQYF; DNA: TGTGCCAGTAGTATGGGGACTAGCGCTGATACGCAGTATTTT
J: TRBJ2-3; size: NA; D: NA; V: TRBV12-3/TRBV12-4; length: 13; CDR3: CASSLQGPDTQYF; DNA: TGTGCCAGCAGTTTACAGGGGCCCGATACGCAGTATTTT
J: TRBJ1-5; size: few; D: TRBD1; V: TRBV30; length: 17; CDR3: CAWSAGQGLYSNQPQHF; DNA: TGTGCCTGGAGTGCGGGACAGGGGCTCTATAGCAATCAGCCCCAGCATTTT